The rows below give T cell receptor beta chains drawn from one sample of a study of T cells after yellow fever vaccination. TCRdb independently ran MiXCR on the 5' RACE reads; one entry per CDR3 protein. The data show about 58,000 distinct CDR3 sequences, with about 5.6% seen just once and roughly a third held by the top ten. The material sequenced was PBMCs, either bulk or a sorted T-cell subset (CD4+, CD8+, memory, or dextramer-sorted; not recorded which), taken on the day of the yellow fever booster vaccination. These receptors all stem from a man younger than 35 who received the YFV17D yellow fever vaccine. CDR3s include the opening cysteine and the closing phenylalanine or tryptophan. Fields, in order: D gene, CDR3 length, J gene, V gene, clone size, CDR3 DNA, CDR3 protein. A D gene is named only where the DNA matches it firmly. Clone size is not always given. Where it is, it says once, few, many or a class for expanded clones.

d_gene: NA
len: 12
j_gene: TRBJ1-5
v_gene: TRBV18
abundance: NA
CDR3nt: TGTCCCAGCTCACCCCCTCATCAGCCCCAGCATTTT
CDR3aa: CPSSPPHQPQHF

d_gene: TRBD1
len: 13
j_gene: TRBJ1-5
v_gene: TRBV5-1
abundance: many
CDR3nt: TGCGCCAGCAGCGTGGGACAGGGACAGCCCCAGCATTTT
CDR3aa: CASSVGQGQPQHF

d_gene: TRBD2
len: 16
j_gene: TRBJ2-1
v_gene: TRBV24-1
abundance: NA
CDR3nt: TGTGCCACCAGTGATTTTACTAGCGGGGGAGGCGGTGAGCAGTTCTTC
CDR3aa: CATSDFTSGGGGEQFF

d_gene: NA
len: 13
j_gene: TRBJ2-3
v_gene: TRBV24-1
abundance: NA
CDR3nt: TGTGCCACCAGTGTAGGGTCCGCAGATACGCAGTATTTT
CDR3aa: CATSVGSADTQYF

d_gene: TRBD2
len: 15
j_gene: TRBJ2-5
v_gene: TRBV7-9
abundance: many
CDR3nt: TGTGCCAGCAGCCCGGCTAGCGGGGGTCAAGAGACCCAGTACTTC
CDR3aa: CASSPASGGQETQYF

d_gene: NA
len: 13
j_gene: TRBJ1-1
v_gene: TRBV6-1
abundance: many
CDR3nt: TGTGCCAGCAGTGAGTGGGGGATAATAGAAGCTTTCTTT
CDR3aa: CASSEWGIIEAFF

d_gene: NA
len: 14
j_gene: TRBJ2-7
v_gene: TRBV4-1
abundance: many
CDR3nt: TGCGCCAGCAGCCAAGGGCAGGAGCTCTACGAGCAGTACTTC
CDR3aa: CASSQGQELYEQYF

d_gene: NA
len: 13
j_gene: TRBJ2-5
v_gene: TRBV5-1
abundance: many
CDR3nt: TGCGCCAGCAGCAGCAGGGTTGGAGAGGCCCAGTACTTC
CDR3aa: CASSSRVGEAQYF

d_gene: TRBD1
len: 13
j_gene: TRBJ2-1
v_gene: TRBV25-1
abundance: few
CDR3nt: TGTGCCAGCAGCAGAGGGACAGGGGATTTTCCGTTCTTC
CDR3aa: CASSRGTGDFPFF

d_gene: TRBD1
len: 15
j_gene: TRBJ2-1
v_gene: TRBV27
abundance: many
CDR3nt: TGTGCCAGCAGTTTATCCGGGACAGGGGGGTATGAGCAGTTCTTC
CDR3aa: CASSLSGTGGYEQFF

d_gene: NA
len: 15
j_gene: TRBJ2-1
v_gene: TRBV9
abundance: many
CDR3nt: TGTGCCAGCAGCGCCTCAGGGGCCCCTAACAATGAGCAGTTCTTC
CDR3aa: CASSASGAPNNEQFF

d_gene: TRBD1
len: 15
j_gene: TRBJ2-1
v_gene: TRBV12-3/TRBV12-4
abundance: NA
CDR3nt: TGTGCCAGCAGTTTGGACAGGGGGCGGATGGGTGAGCAGTTCTTC
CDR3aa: CASSLDRGRMGEQFF

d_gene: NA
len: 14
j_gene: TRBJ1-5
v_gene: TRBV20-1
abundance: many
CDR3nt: TGCAGTGCTGCCTGGGGGGCGGCCTCTCAGCCCCAGCATTTT
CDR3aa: CSAAWGAASQPQHF

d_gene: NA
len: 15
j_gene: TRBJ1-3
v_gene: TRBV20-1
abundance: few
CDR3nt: TGCAGTGCTAGGCCAATTTTGAACTCTGGAAACACCATATATTTT
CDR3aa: CSARPILNSGNTIYF

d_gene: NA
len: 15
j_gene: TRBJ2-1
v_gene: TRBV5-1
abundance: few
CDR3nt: TGCGCCAGCACCTCATCGGGTACGCCCTACAATGAGCAGTTCTTC
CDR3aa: CASTSSGTPYNEQFF

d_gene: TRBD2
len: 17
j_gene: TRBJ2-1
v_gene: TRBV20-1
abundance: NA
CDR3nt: TGCAGTGCTCCGATCCCTTCCGGGACTAGCGTCAAAAATGAGCAGTTCTTC
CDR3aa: CSAPIPSGTSVKNEQFF

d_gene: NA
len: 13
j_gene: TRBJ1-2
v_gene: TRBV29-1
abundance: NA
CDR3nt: TGCAGCGTTGAGATAGGGATTGGATATGGCTACACCTTC
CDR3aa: CSVEIGIGYGYTF

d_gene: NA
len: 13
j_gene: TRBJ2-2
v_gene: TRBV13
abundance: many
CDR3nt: TGTGCCAGCAGCTTTATCAGCTCCGGGGAGCTGTTTTTT
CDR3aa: CASSFISSGELFF

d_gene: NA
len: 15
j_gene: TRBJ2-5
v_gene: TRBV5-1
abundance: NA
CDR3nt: TGCGCCAGCAGCCAACCGGGACGGGATATGGAGACCCAGTACTTC
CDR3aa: CASSQPGRDMETQYF

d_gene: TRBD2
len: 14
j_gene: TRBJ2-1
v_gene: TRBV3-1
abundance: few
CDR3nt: TGTGCCAGCAAGATAAGCGGGGTCTACAATGAGCAGTTCTTC
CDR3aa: CASKISGVYNEQFF

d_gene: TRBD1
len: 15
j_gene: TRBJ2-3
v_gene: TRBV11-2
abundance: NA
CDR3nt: TGTGCCAGCAGCCCCGGGACAGGGCGCGCAGATACGCAGTATTTT
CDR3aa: CASSPGTGRADTQYF

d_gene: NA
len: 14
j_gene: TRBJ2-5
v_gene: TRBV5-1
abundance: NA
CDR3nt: TGCGCCAGCAGCTTGTTGGGGGGCGGAGAGACCCAGTACTTC
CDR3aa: CASSLLGGGETQYF

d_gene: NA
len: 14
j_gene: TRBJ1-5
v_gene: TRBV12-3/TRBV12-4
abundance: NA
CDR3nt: TGTGCCAGCAGTCCCTGGGCGGGAGGGGAGCCCCAGCATTTT
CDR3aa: CASSPWAGGEPQHF

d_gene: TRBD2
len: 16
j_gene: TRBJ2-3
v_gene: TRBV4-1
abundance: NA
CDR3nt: TGCGCCAGCAGCTCGACTAGCGGGGGGGCCAGGGATACGCAGTATTTT
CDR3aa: CASSSTSGGARDTQYF

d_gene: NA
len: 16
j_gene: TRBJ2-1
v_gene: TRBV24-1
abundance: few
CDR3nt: TGTGCCACCAGTGATTTGTCGGGGGGCGAAGGTAATGAGCAGTTCTTC
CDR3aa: CATSDLSGGEGNEQFF

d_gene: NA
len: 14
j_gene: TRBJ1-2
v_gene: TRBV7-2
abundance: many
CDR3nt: TGTGCCAGCAGCTTATACAGGGCAAACTATGGCTACACCTTC
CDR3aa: CASSLYRANYGYTF

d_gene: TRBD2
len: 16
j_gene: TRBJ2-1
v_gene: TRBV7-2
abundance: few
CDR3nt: TGTGCCAGCAGGGAAGCGGGGACGAGCTCCTACAATGAGCAGTTCTTC
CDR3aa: CASREAGTSSYNEQFF

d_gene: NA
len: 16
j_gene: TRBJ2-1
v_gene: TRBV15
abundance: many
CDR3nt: TGTGCCACCAGCAGAGATATGACGACTACCTACAATGAGCAGTTCTTC
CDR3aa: CATSRDMTTTYNEQFF

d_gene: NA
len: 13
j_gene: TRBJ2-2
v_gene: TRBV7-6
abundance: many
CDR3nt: TGTGCCAGCAGCCCTACAGGTTTCGGGGAGCTGTTTTTT
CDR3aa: CASSPTGFGELFF

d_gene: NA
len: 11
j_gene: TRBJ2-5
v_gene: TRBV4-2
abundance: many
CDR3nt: TGTGCCAGCAGCCATCTGGAGACCCAGTACTTC
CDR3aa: CASSHLETQYF

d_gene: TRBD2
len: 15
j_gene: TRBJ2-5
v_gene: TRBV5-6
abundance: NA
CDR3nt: TGTGCCAGCAGCTGGAGGGGACTAGAGCTCGAGACCCAGTACTTC
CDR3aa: CASSWRGLELETQYF

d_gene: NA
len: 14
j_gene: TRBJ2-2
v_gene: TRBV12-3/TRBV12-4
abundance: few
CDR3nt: TGTGCCAGCAGTTTAGGGGGGCTCACCGGGGAGCTGTTTTTT
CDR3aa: CASSLGGLTGELFF

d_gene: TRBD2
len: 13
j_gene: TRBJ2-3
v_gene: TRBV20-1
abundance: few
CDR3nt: TGCAGTGCTAGCCGGACGGGGGGGGATACGCAGTATTTT
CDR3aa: CSASRTGGDTQYF

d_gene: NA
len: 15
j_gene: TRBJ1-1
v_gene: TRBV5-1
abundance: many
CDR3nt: TGCGCCAGCAGCTTGGGTGGGGGACCGACCACTGAAGCTTTCTTT
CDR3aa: CASSLGGGPTTEAFF

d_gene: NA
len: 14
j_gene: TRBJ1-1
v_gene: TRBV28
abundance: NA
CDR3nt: TGTGCCAGCAGTTTAGTCGGGATGAACACTGAAGCTTTCTTT
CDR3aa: CASSLVGMNTEAFF

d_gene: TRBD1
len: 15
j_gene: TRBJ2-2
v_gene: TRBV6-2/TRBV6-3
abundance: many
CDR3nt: TGTGCCAGCAGTTGGGACAGATCGAACACCGGGGAGCTGTTTTTT
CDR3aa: CASSWDRSNTGELFF

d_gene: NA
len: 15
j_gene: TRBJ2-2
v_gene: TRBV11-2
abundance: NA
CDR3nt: TGTGCCAGCAGCTTAGTAGTGGAGCTGTCCGGGGAGCTGTTTTTT
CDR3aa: CASSLVVELSGELFF

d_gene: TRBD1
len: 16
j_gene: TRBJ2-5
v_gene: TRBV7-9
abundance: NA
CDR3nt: TGTGCCAGCAGCTCCTCGGACAGGGAGGTGGGGGAGACCCAGTACTTC
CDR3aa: CASSSSDREVGETQYF

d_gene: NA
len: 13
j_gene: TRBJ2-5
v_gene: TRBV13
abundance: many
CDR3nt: TGTGCCAGCAGCTTAAGTGCGGGAGAGACCCAGTACTTC
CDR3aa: CASSLSAGETQYF

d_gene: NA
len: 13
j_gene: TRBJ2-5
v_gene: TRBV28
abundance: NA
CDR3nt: TGTGCCAGCACCGACGGAACCCTAGAGACCCAGTACTTC
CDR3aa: CASTDGTLETQYF

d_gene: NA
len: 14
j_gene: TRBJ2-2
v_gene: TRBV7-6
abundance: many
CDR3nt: TGTGCCAGCAGCTTATTAGTGAACACCGGGGAGCTGTTTTTT
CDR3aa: CASSLLVNTGELFF

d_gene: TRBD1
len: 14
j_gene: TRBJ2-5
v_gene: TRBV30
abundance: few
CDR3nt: TGTGCCTGGACCCAGGGGGCTGGGAGGGAGACCCAGTACTTC
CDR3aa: CAWTQGAGRETQYF

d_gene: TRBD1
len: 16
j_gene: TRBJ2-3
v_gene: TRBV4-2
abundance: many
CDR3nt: TGTGCCAGCAGCCCCGAACAGGGGGCGAGCACAGATACGCAGTATTTT
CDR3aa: CASSPEQGASTDTQYF

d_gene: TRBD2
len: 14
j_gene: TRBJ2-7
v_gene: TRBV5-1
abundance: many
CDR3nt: TGCGCCAGCAGCCTAGAGCTAGCGGGACTCGAGCAGTACTTC
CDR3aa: CASSLELAGLEQYF

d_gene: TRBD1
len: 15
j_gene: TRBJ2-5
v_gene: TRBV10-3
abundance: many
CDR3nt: TGTGCCATCAGCGCCGGGACAGGGGGCTCGGAGACCCAGTACTTC
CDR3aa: CAISAGTGGSETQYF

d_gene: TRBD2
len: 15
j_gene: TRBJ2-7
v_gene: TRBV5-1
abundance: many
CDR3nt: TGCGCCAGCAGCGCCCTAAGCGGGGTGACCTACGAGCAGTACTTC
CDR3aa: CASSALSGVTYEQYF

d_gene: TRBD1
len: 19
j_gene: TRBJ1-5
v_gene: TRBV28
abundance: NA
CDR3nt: TGTGCCAGCAGTCCCCGAACAGGGGACGGTCGGTATAGCAATCAGCCCCAGCATTTT
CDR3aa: CASSPRTGDGRYSNQPQHF

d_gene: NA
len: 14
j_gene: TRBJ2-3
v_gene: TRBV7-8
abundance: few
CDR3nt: TGTGCCGTCGAGGGGGGGGAGGGGGCAGATACGCAGTATTTT
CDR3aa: CAVEGGEGADTQYF

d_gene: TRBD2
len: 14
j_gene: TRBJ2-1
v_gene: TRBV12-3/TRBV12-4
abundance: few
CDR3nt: TGTGCCAGCAGCCTGTTGCTAGCGGACAATGAGCAGTTCTTC
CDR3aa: CASSLLLADNEQFF

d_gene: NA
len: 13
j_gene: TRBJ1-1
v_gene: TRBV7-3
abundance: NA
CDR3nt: TGTGCCAGCAGGATAGGCGGATCCGCTGAAGCTTTCTTT
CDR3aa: CASRIGGSAEAFF

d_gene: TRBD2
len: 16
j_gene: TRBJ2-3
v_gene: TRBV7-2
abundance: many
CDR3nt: TGTGCCAGCAGCCTCCGACTAGCGGGGGGCACAGATACGCAGTATTTT
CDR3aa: CASSLRLAGGTDTQYF

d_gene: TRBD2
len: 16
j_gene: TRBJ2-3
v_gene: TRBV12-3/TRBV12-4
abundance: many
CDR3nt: TGTGCCAGCAGACCCAGCGGGGGGGCTCGCACAGATACGCAGTATTTT
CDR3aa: CASRPSGGARTDTQYF

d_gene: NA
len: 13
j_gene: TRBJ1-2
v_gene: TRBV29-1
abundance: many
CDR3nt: TGCAGCGTTGAACTCGCGGAAGACTATGGCTACACCTTC
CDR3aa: CSVELAEDYGYTF

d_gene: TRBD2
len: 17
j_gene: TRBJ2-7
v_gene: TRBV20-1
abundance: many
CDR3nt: TGCAGTGCTAGACTATCTAGCGGGGGGGCTTTAGTCAACGAGCAGTACTTC
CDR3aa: CSARLSSGGALVNEQYF

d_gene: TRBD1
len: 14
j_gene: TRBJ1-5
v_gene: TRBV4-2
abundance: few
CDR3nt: TGTGCCAGCAGCCAGACAGGGATAGAGCAGCCCCAGCATTTT
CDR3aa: CASSQTGIEQPQHF